This T cell receptor beta chain was identified in a study of blood T cell repertoires in COVID-19. The CDR3 loop spans 16 amino acids. From germline, CDR1 is MNHEY and CDR2 SMNVEV (reference sequence). V lost 5 bases and J lost 2, with 15 bases in between. Profiled with immunoSEQ multiplex PCR; TCRdb holds only in-frame clones, not every one. The sample lists more than 150,000 clones, over 75% seen once, with about 7% in the top ten. The chain is built from TRBV27 and TRBJ2-2; D is possibly TRBD2 (6 bases). This receptor was taken from a woman in her forties or fifties who had recovered from COVID-19. The sequencing input was PBMCs or T cells enriched from blood (not recorded which). The CDR3 here is CASSRAAGINTGELFF. The CDR3 nucleotides read TGTGCCAGCAGTCGTGCGGCGGGGATTAACACCGGGGAGCTGTTTTTT.